This TCR beta chain was recorded in a study of vaccination and CD4 T cells after COVID-19. The wider study: Mild disease affected nine convalescent patients and severe disease one, all SARS-CoV-2 positive by nasal swab PCR. Median time from second vaccine dose to sampling was about 70 days (14 to 241). Cellular stimulation was performed using overlapping spike peptides derived from SARS-CoV-2, HCoV-NL63, HCoV-OC43 and HCoV-229E.

Turning to this clonotype: What it binds is not known.

Specified treatment: roughly 11-day PBMC culture with coronavirus spike peptide pools or control peptides (ViraFEST assay). Sequenced with the Oncomine TCR Beta short-read assay was DNA taken from cultured CD4+ T cells. Once CD4+ T cells had been cultured, genomic DNA was extracted from them. TCRdb independently ran MiXCR on the PCR reads; one entry per CDR3 protein. The sample lists some 8,500 distinct CDR3 sequences; less than 70% were seen once. V gave up 7 bases and J gave up 7 bases, with 23 bases separating them. CDR1 is SGHTA, CDR2 FQGNSA, per germline. The CDR3 consists of 15 residues. The TCR was taken from a human donor who had recovered from COVID-19. This chain uses TRBV7-2 with TRBJ2-7; a possible D gene is TRBD2 (7 bases). Input material: CD4+ T cells from blood, cultured in vitro. CDR3 DNA sequence: TGTGCCAGCAACAAGGGAGGGGCGGGGGCTAGGGAGCAGTACTTC. It is translated as CASNKGGAGAREQYF.